The clone carrying this TCR beta chain was seen many times. As yet, its antigen is unknown. The sample comes from a study of T cells after yellow fever vaccination. In the study overall: Where fractions had low cell numbers, libraries were prepared from them with the SMART-Seq v4 Ultra Low Input RNA kit. Findings and caveats of the study: There was a small share of clonotypes that showed up in both the CD4 and CD8 compartments. One caveat is that FACS-sorted repertoires could contain abundant clonotypes contaminating from the bulk population.

V dropped 9 bases and J dropped 0 bases, with 5 bases sitting between them. Germline V gene lookup returns CDR1 SGHDN and CDR2 FVKESK. The CDR3 covers 11 residues. Universal primer sites and UMIs were introduced during 5'RACE template-switching synthesis of TCR cDNA. TCRdb reprocessed the 5' RACE reads with MiXCR, giving one entry per CDR3 protein. The profile shows some 300,000 distinct CDR3 sequences, 8.7% of them singletons. The V and J genes are TRBV14 and TRBJ1-1; no reliable D call. Sequencing was performed on CD4+ T cells sorted from PBMCs, taken 5 days after the yellow fever booster vaccination. The source of this sequence is a man aged 18-30 years who received the YFV17D yellow fever vaccine. The CDR3 nucleotides are TGTGCCAGTAGTATGAACACTGAAGCTTTCTTT. Translation gives CASSMNTEAFF.